This TCR beta chain comes out of a study of cytomegalovirus exposure and HLA in healthy donors. V was shortened by 2 bases and J by 8 bases, with 9 bases between the two germline ends. Germline-derived CDR1 and CDR2 are SEHNR and FQNEAQ (reference sequence). The CDR3 runs to 13 residues. The PCR used 60 Vbeta and 13 Jbeta primers. The repertoire was sequenced with immunoSEQ multiplex PCR; TCRdb's copy has only in-frame clones and lacks some. This listing includes about 130,000 clones. The clonotype originates from a man aged 35-49 years in good health and CMV-seronegative. The chain recombines TRBV7-9 with TRBJ2-2; D remains unclear. Input material: PBMCs. The CDR3 nucleotides are TGTGCCAGCAGCTTAATTCGCCAGGGGGAGCTGTTTTTT. Encoded protein: CASSLIRQGELFF.